Listed here are 9 T cell receptor beta chains from one sample, sequenced in a study of shared clonotypes between healthy human individuals. Using immunoSEQ multiplex PCR, the repertoire was profiled, and TCRdb retains in-frame clones only, with some absent. This table has roughly 2.2 million clones, roughly 93% appearing once. Sequenced sample: naive CD4+ T cells from PBMCs. Noted subset: CD45RA+ positively selected. These receptors originate from a man aged 18 to 35 in good health. Some clones in this sample may be carry-over from other donors' samples.

V is TRBV5-1 and J is TRBJ2-5, with TRBD2 as a possible D gene (5 bases). Germline CDR1 and CDR2: SGHRS and YFSETQ. The CDR3 covers 15 residues. Trimming shortened V by 7 bases and J by 0 bases, and 16 bases separated the two germline ends. The CDR3 DNA reads TGCGCCAGCGGTTCAACGGGAACGTACCAAGAGACCCAGTACTTC. Its protein product is CASGSTGTYQETQYF.

The chain is built from TRBV11-2 and TRBJ2-1, with D perhaps TRBD1 (6 bases). V was pared by 5 bases and J by 7 bases, with 15 bases between. The CDR3 is 14 amino acids. Germline V gene lookup returns CDR1 SGHAT and CDR2 FQNNGV. The CDR3 nucleotides read TGTGCCAGCAGCGCCACTACAGGGATAAATGAGCAGTTCTTC. Amino acid sequence: CASSATTGINEQFF.

The genes are TRBV21-1 and TRBJ1-1. TRBV21-1 is tagged as a pseudogene. The CDR3 consists of 17 residues. CDR3 sequence (DNA): TGTGCCAGCAGGGCCCCCCCCCTCCGGGAACGGAACACTGAAGCTTTCTTT. Its protein product is CASRAPPLRERNTEAFF.

The chain has TRBV7-2 and TRBJ1-4; D unclear. V was pared by 1 base and J by 3 bases, with 9 bases between. Germline assignment: CDR1 SGHTA and CDR2 FQGNSA. The CDR3 consists of 15 residues. CDR3 in DNA: TGTGCCAGCAGCTTAGTTCGGCAGTCTAATGAAAAACTGTTTTTT. Translated: CASSLVRQSNEKLFF.

This clone was seen only once. V and J are TRBV6-6 and TRBJ2-2, with 7 bases identical to TRBD1. CDR1 MNHNY and CDR2 SVGAGI come from the germline V gene (reference sequence). The trim removed 6 bases at V and 2 bases at J, leaving 9 bases unmatched. The CDR3 runs to 16 residues. The CDR3 reads CASSSRQGENTGELFF. DNA of the CDR3: TGTGCCAGCAGCTCCCGACAGGGAGAAAACACCGGGGAGCTGTTTTTT.

The chain is built from TRBV2 and TRBJ1-2; 8 bases map to TRBD1. Germline assignment: CDR1 SNHLY and CDR2 FYNNEI. The CDR3 totals 11 residues. Trimming took 6 bases from V and 7 from J; bases not matched to a gene: 1. This chain's CDR3 is CASRTGVGYTF. DNA for the CDR3: TGTGCCAGCAGGACAGGGGTTGGCTACACCTTC. The full variable domain, with the rest looked up from reference TRBV2 and TRBJ1-2, is EPEVTQTPSHQVTQMGQEVILRCVPISNHLYFYWYRQILGQKVEFLVSFYNNEISEKSEIFDDQFSVERPDGSNFTLKIRSTKLEDSAMYFCASRTGVGYTFGSGTRLTVV.

This chain joins TRBV4-1 and TRBJ2-7; D is possibly TRBD1 (5 bases). This CDR3 spans 13 amino acids. Germline assignment: CDR1 MGHRA and CDR2 YSYEKL. V lost 4 bases and J lost 4, with 11 bases in between. Written as DNA, the CDR3 is TGCGCCAGCAGCCGAGACAGATTATACGAGCAGTACTTC. Its translation is CASSRDRLYEQYF.

The chain has TRBV29-1 and TRBJ1-2, with D perhaps matching TRBD1 (5 bases). Germline V CDR1 and CDR2: SQVTM, ANQGSEA. Trimming cost V 4 bases and J 2 bases, with 14 bases left between them. CDR3 length: 14 residues. This chain's CDR3 is CSVVGVWGNYGYTF. The DNA of the CDR3 is TGCAGCGTTGTGGGGGTTTGGGGGAACTATGGCTACACCTTC. The complete variable domain, with remaining parts taken from reference TRBV29-1 and TRBJ1-2, reads SAVISQKPSRDICQRGTSLTIQCQVDSQVTMMFWYRQQPGQSLTLIATANQGSEATYESGFVIDKFPISRPNLTFSTLTVSNMSPEDSSIYLCSVVGVWGNYGYTFGSGTRLTVV.

This clone was seen once. This rearrangement joins TRBV7-2 to TRBJ2-5, with TRBD2 as a possible D gene (6 bases). The germline V gene has CDR1 SGHTA and CDR2 FQGNSA. There are 16 residues in the CDR3. The V and J ends lost 5 bases and 0 bases respectively, with 16 bases between them. The DNA of the CDR3 is TGTGCCAGCAGCCTCACCGGGAGAACGTACCAAGAGACCCAGTACTTC. Amino acids: CASSLTGRTYQETQYF.